These 4 T cell receptor beta chains were all obtained from the same sample, sequenced in a study of T cells expressing NK-cell markers. Each CDR3 protein gets one entry in TCRdb, which reprocessed the 5' RACE reads and gives no DNA. The sample's table shows roughly 280,000 distinct CDR3 sequences. Source material: blood T cells: a sorted CD56 or NKG2C T cell subset, CD4+ or CD8+ T cells, or bulk PBMC T cells (not recorded which). The receptors originated from a young man in good health.

The J gene is TRBJ2-1, the V gene TRBV12-3 or TRBV12-4; TCRdb's assignment of TRBD2 cannot be checked, as there is no DNA. CDR3 length: 17 residues. CDR3 loop: CASSLAWGEAGVSEQFF.

The V call is TRBV7-9, the J call TRBJ1-6. This CDR3 spans 14 amino acids. Germline loops: CDR1 SEHNR, CDR2 FQNEAQ (reference sequence). The CDR3 spells CASTLGTEGSPLHF.

The CDR3 region is CASSPRISLDEQFF. The V call is TRBV18, the J call TRBJ2-1. The V gene's germline CDR1 is KGHSH and CDR2 LQKENI. The CDR3 runs to 14 residues.

The chain has TRBV29-1 and TRBJ2-7; TCRdb designates TRBD1, a call that cannot be tested without DNA. The germline V gene has CDR1 SQVTM and CDR2 ANQGSEA. This CDR3 region has 13 residues. CDR3 amino acids: CSVGTGISGEQYF.